This T cell receptor beta chain derives from a study of blood T cell repertoires in COVID-19. The CDR3 runs to 18 residues. Trimming at V came to 2 bases and at J to 6 bases, leaving 18 bases not matched to a gene. Clones were sequenced by immunoSEQ multiplex PCR, and TCRdb holds only the in-frame ones, with some missing. The table lists about 200,000 clones, around 90% of them singletons. This chain links TRBV23-1 with TRBJ1-2, with 7 nucleotides matching TRBD1. TRBV23-1 is recorded as an ORF, its role being uncertain. The clonotype originates from a woman aged 30 to 39 who had recovered from COVID-19. The specimen sequenced was PBMCs or T cells enriched from blood (not recorded which). The CDR3 nucleotides read TGCGCCAGCAGTCAAAGACAGGGATGGGAGCCTAGCCGAGATGGCTACACCTTC. Amino acids: CASSQRQGWEPSRDGYTF.